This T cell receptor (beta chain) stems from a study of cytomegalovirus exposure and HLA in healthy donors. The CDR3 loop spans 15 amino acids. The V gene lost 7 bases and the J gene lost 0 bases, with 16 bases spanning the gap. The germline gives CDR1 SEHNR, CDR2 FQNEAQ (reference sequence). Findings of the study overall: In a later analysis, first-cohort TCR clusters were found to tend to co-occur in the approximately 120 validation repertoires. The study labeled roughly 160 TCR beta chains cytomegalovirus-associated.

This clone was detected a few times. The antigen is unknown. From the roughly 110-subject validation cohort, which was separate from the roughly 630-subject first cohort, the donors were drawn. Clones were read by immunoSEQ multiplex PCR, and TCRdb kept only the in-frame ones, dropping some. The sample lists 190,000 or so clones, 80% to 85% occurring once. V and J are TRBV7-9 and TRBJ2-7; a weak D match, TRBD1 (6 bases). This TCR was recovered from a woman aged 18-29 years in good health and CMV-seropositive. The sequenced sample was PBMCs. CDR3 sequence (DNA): TGTGCCAGCACCAAACAAGGGGGTTCCTCCTACGAGCAGTACTTC. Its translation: CASTKQGGSSYEQYF. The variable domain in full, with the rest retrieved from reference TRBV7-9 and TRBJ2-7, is DTGVSQNPRHKITKRGQNVTFRCDPISEHNRLYWYRQTLGQGPEFLTYFQNEAQLEKSRLLSDRFSAERPKGSFSTLEIQRTEQGDSAMYLCASTKQGGSSYEQYFGPGTRLTVT.